This T cell receptor (beta chain) was sequenced during a study of radiotherapy plus CTLA-4 blockade in lung cancer. The repertoire was sequenced with immunoSEQ multiplex PCR; TCRdb's copy has only in-frame clones and lacks some. This table has 25,000 to 40,000 clones, roughly 70% appearing once. Germline CDR1 and CDR2: LNHDA and SQIVND (reference sequence). The CDR3 is 16 amino acids. V shed 6 bases and J 0 bases; nucleotides not matched to a gene: 9. The chain is built from TRBV19 and TRBJ2-3, with TRBD2 matching over 7 bases. Material: peripheral blood, obtained from a patient treated with radiotherapy plus ipilimumab. The clonotype was recovered from a human donor with non-small cell lung cancer who had stable disease on radiotherapy plus ipilimumab. The chain's CDR3 is CASRRLAGTSTDTQYF. The CDR3 bases are TGTGCCAGTAGGAGACTAGCTGGCACTAGCACAGATACGCAGTATTTT.